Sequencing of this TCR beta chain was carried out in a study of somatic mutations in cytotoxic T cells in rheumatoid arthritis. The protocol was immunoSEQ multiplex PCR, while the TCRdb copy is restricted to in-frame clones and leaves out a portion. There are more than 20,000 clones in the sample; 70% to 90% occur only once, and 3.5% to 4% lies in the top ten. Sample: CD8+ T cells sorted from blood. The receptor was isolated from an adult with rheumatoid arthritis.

CDR3 in amino acids: CASSPQSGYPYGYTF. CDR3 nucleotides: TGTGCCAGCAGTCCTCAATCAGGGTACCCCTATGGCTACACCTTC. The V call is TRBV28, the J call TRBJ1-2, with D tentatively TRBD1 (5 bases). From germline, CDR1 is MDHEN and CDR2 SYDVKM. The germline V and J ends were trimmed by 5 bases and 4 bases, with 17 bases remaining between them. The CDR3 loop spans 15 amino acids.